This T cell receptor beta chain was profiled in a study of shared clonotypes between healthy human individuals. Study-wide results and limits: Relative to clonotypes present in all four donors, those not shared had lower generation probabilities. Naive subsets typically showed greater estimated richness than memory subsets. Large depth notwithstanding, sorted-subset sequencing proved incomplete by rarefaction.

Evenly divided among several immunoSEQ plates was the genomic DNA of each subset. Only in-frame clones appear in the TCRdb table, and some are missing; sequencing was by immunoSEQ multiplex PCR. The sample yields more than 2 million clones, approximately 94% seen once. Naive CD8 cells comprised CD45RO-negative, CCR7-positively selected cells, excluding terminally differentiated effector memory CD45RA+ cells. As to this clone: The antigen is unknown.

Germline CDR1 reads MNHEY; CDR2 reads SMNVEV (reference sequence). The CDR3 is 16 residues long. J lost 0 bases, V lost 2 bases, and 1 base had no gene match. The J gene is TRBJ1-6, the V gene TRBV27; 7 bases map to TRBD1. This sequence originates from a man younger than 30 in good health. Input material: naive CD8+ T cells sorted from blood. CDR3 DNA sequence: TGTGCCAGCAGTTTACAGGGGGGCTCCTATAATTCACCCCTCCACTTT. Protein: CASSLQGGSYNSPLHF.